Presented here are 21 T cell receptor beta chains from one specimen sequenced in a study of shared clonotypes between healthy human individuals. TCRdb's table, derived via immunoSEQ multiplex PCR, lists solely in-frame clones and lacks some. The table shows 2.5 million or so clones, with just over 90% occurring only once. The specimen was naive CD4+ T cells sorted from blood. Subset reported: CD45RA+ positively selected. Receptor source: a man between 18 and 35 years old in good health.

V and J are TRBV13 and TRBJ2-1; D is perhaps TRBD1 (5 bases). This CDR3 contains 16 residues. Germline CDR1 reads PRHDT; CDR2 reads FYEKMQ (reference sequence). Trimming shortened V by 2 bases and J by 0 bases, and 11 bases separated the two germline ends. The CDR3 here is CASSLSRQGSYNEQFF. CDR3 nucleotides: TGTGCCAGCAGCTTATCTAGGCAGGGCTCCTACAATGAGCAGTTCTTC.

The V gene is TRBV5-1, the J gene TRBJ2-6, with TRBD1 as a possible D gene (5 bases). This CDR3 has 15 residues. Trimming took 4 bases from V and 0 from J, leaving 8 bases between them. The V gene's germline CDR1 is SGHRS and CDR2 YFSETQ. The CDR3 DNA sequence: TGCGCCAGCAGCGCCAGGGACTCTGGGGCCAACGTCCTGACTTTC. It encodes CASSARDSGANVLTF.

The V and J genes are TRBV19 and TRBJ2-7; no reliable D call. Per the germline V gene, CDR1 is LNHDA and CDR2 is SQIVND (reference sequence). CDR3 length: 17 amino acids. Trimming took 2 bases from V and 2 from J, leaving 19 bases between them. The DNA for the CDR3 is TGTGCCAGTAGTATAAAAAGGCCAGCCCGAGAGACCTACGAGCAGTACTTC. Protein: CASSIKRPARETYEQYF.

The chain has TRBV30 and TRBJ2-2; D is perhaps TRBD1 (6 bases). This CDR3 contains 16 residues. Per germline, CDR1 GTSNPN and CDR2 SVGIG (reference sequence). Trimming left V 2 bases short and J 1 base short, with 14 bases between. The CDR3 region is CAWSYKDSRNTGELFF. The CDR3 coding sequence is TGTGCCTGGAGTTATAAGGACAGCCGGAACACCGGGGAGCTGTTTTTT.

The chain couples TRBV30 to TRBJ1-4; no definite D call. Trimming took 1 base from V and 5 from J, leaving 11 bases between them. CDR3 length equals 14 residues. CDR1 GTSNPN and CDR2 SVGIG come from the germline V gene (reference sequence). CDR3 nucleotides: TGTGCCTGGAGTGCGCAGCTAGGGAATGAAAAACTGTTTTTT. Residues: CAWSAQLGNEKLFF.

The chain employs TRBV5-6 and TRBJ2-3; 8 nucleotides align to TRBD2. In germline, CDR1 is SGHDT, CDR2 YYEEEE. CDR3 length: 15 residues. The junction had 7 bases not matched to a gene; V was cut back by 5 bases and J by 2 bases. The CDR3 spells CASSFTAGDTDTQYF. The CDR3 DNA reads as TGTGCCAGCAGTTTTACAGCGGGAGACACAGATACGCAGTATTTT.

Concerning this clone: The same CDR3 arises from other DNA sequences in this sample as well. The genes are TRBV27 and TRBJ2-7; weak D call: TRBD1 (8 bases). Per the germline V gene, CDR1 is MNHEY and CDR2 is SMNVEV (reference sequence). V was pared by 6 bases and J by 0 bases, with 12 bases between. This CDR3 comprises 14 residues. The CDR3: CASSYRGGSYEQYF. CDR3 nucleotide sequence: TGTGCCAGCAGCTACAGGGGGGGCTCCTACGAGCAGTACTTC.

The chain is built from TRBV10-2 and TRBJ2-7; 8 nucleotides align to TRBD2. The CDR3 covers 13 residues. In germline, CDR1 is WSHSY, CDR2 SAAADI. V shed 5 bases, J shed 3 bases, and the junction held 3 bases outside the gene matches. The chain's CDR3 is CASSREGLYEQYF. In nucleotides, the CDR3 is TGCGCCAGCAGTCGGGAGGGCCTCTACGAGCAGTACTTC.

The chain carries TRBV15 and TRBJ2-1; 12 positions agree with TRBD2. The CDR3 is 16 amino acids. CDR1 and CDR2 (germline): LNHNV, YYDKDF (reference sequence). Germline trimming cut 5 bases from V and 8 bases from J; bases unmatched to any gene: 10. The CDR3 sequence is CATSRAELAGGDEQFF. The CDR3 DNA sequence: TGTGCCACCAGCCGGGCGGAACTAGCGGGAGGCGATGAGCAGTTCTTC.

The chain couples TRBV6-6 to TRBJ1-1, with TRBD1 identical over 8 bases. V gave up 8 bases and J gave up 0 bases; unmatched junction bases: 8. The CDR3 loop spans 15 amino acids. In germline, CDR1 is MNHNY, CDR2 SVGAGI (reference sequence). This chain's CDR3 is CASLRDRPMNTEAFF. The CDR3 DNA sequence: TGTGCCAGCCTCCGGGACAGGCCTATGAACACTGAAGCTTTCTTT.

V usage is TRBV20-1 and J usage is TRBJ1-2; D gene unclear. Germline loops: CDR1 DFQATT, CDR2 SNEGSKA (reference sequence). The CDR3 contains 11 residues. V lost 5 bases, J lost 4 bases, and 8 bases lay in between. The CDR3 DNA reads TGCAGTGCTGACGGAACCTATGGCTACACCTTC. Its protein product is CSADGTYGYTF.

The V gene is TRBV27, the J gene TRBJ1-5; D unclear. CDR3 length: 14 amino acids. V was pared by 4 bases and J by 2 bases, with 9 bases between. Germline CDR1 reads MNHEY; CDR2 reads SMNVEV (reference sequence). This CDR3 is CASSSREGNQPQHF. Written as DNA, the CDR3 is TGTGCCAGCAGTTCGAGGGAGGGCAATCAGCCCCAGCATTTT.

The J gene is TRBJ2-3, the V gene TRBV27, with 8 nucleotides matching TRBD2. The V gene end was trimmed by 6 bases and the J gene end by 1 base; junction bases not matched to a gene: 6. The CDR3 has 15 amino acids. In germline, CDR1 is MNHEY, CDR2 SMNVEV (reference sequence). The CDR3 here is CASRITGGGTDTQYF. Here the CDR3 DNA reads TGTGCCAGCAGGATCACGGGAGGGGGCACAGATACGCAGTATTTT.

The rearrangement uses TRBV7-3 and TRBJ1-6; D is undetermined. CDR3 length: 17 amino acids. Deletions cut 5 bases from V and 5 bases from J, with 19 bases between. Looked up from germline, CDR1 is SGHTA and CDR2 is FQGTGA. The CDR3 DNA reads TGTGCCAGCAGCCTCGCTCCCGGTGGGGTAAATAATTCACCCCTCCACTTT. It encodes CASSLAPGGVNNSPLHF.

V gene TRBV12-5 combines with J gene TRBJ1-3; D is uncertain. V lost 1 base, J lost 0 bases, and 10 bases lay in between. Germline V gene sequence: CDR1 LGHNT, CDR2 FRNRAP. The CDR3 has 16 residues. The CDR3 nucleotides read TGTGCTAGTGGTTTGGGACTCAAGAGCTCTGGAAACACCATATATTTT. Protein: CASGLGLKSSGNTIYF.

The V gene is TRBV2, the J gene TRBJ2-3, with D possibly being TRBD2 (6 bases). CDR1 is SNHLY, CDR2 FYNNEI, per germline. V was clipped by 4 bases and J by 0 bases, with 14 bases between them. This CDR3 spans 16 amino acids. CDR3 residues: CASSVRSSASTDTQYF. CDR3 nucleotide sequence: TGTGCCAGCAGTGTTAGGTCTAGCGCCAGCACAGATACGCAGTATTTT.

The gene calls are TRBV7-2 and TRBJ2-1; D is undetermined. The CDR3 has 13 amino acids. V dropped 5 bases and J dropped 6 bases, with 11 bases sitting between them. From germline, CDR1 is SGHTA and CDR2 FQGNSA. The DNA for the CDR3 is TGTGCCAGCAGCCCGGACGGCCGCAATGAGCAGTTCTTC. Residues: CASSPDGRNEQFF.

The J gene is TRBJ2-3, the V gene TRBV10-3, with TRBD1 matching 7 bases. Germline lookup yields CDR1 ENHRY and CDR2 SYGVKD. The CDR3 covers 12 residues. With 10 bases clipped from V and 2 bases from J, the junction kept 3 bases outside the gene matches. CDR3 residues: CATTGITDTQYF. In nucleotides, the CDR3 is TGTGCCACGACAGGGATCACAGATACGCAGTATTTT.

In DNA form, the CDR3 reads TGTGCCATCAGTGAGGACGCGGCCTATGGCTACACCTTC. Amino acid sequence: CAISEDAAYGYTF. The chain joins TRBV10-3 to TRBJ1-2; D remains ambiguous. V was pared by 2 bases and J by 4 bases, with 8 bases between. The CDR3 spans 13 residues. Germline V CDR1 and CDR2: ENHRY, SYGVKD.

The gene calls are TRBV9 and TRBJ2-5; the D call may be TRBD1 or TRBD2 (6 bases each). CDR3 length: 13 residues. V was pared by 4 bases and J by 5 bases, with 12 bases between. CDR1 and CDR2 (germline): SGDLS, YYNGEE. CDR3 protein: CASSPGARETQYF. As DNA, the CDR3 is TGTGCCAGCAGCCCGGGGGCCAGGGAGACCCAGTACTTC.

V gene TRBV19 combines with J gene TRBJ2-5, with D perhaps matching TRBD1 or TRBD2 (5 bases each). The V and J ends lost 5 bases and 5 bases respectively, with 12 bases between them. CDR3 length: 13 residues. Germline CDR1 and CDR2: LNHDA and SQIVND (reference sequence). Here the CDR3 reads CASSWGLGETQYF. CDR3 DNA sequence: TGTGCCAGTAGTTGGGGGTTGGGGGAGACCCAGTACTTC.